The 21 T cell receptor beta chains below all came from one sample that was sequenced in a study of regulatory T cells in long-lasting Graves disease. Time point meaning: persistent/refractory GD, antithyroid drugs over 5 years with positive TRAb. Isolated PBMC RNA provided the starting material for the TCR library. Sequencing libraries for TCR beta were prepared with iRepertoire HTBI primers and Arm-PCR of CDR3 regions. TCRdb independently ran MiXCR on the multiplex PCR reads; one entry per CDR3 protein. The sample lists roughly 500,000 distinct CDR3 sequences, about 22% occurring once. The starting material was peripheral blood mononuclear cells (PBMCs), obtained when the disease was refractory, from a patient treated with antithyroid drugs. These receptors all stem from a female donor with Graves disease.

The chain employs TRBV7-2 and TRBJ1-1; 7 bases map to TRBD1. The germline V gene encodes CDR1 SGHTA and CDR2 FQGNSA. V trimming: 6 bases; J trimming: 6 bases; junction bases outside the gene matches: 10. The CDR3 runs to 14 residues. The CDR3 loop reads CASSSDRVAAEAFF. For the CDR3, the DNA is TGTGCCAGCAGTTCTGACAGGGTAGCGGCTGAAGCTTTCTTT.

This chain joins TRBV6-5 and TRBJ2-5, with 9 bases matching TRBD2. J was trimmed by 5 bases and V by 0 bases; bases with no gene match: 7. The germline V gene has CDR1 MNHEY and CDR2 SVGAGI. CDR3 length: 16 residues. The CDR3 nucleotides are TGTGCCAGCAGTTACTCTAGCGGGGGATTTTCGGAGACCCAGTACTTC. This translates into CASSYSSGGFSETQYF.

This clonotype was seen only a few times. The chain employs TRBV7-9 and TRBJ2-7; D is uncertain. The CDR3 spans 14 residues. Germline V gives CDR1 SEHNR, CDR2 FQNEAQ (reference sequence). Trimming took off 4 bases at V and 2 bases at J, with 12 bases between the two ends. The CDR3 coding sequence is TGTGCCAGCAGCTCGGGTTCCACAACCTACGAGCAGTACTTC. Encoded protein: CASSSGSTTYEQYF.

The rearrangement links TRBV5-5 to TRBJ1-1; tentatively, D is TRBD1 (5 bases). Germline assignment: CDR1 SGHKS and CDR2 YYEKEE (reference sequence). Trimming removed 4 bases at V and 5 bases at J, with 15 bases between. The CDR3 runs 14 residues. The CDR3 DNA follows: TGTGCCAGCAGCAACCTCGGGGGGTGGACTGAAGCTTTCTTT. This encodes CASSNLGGWTEAFF.

The chain carries TRBV7-2 and TRBJ1-1; D unclear. Trimming left V 5 bases short and J 8 bases short, with 12 bases between. Germline lookup yields CDR1 SGHTA and CDR2 FQGNSA. This CDR3 is 12 amino acids long. The CDR3, as DNA: TGTGCCAGCAGCGCCCGACGGTTAGAAGCTTTCTTT. Translating gives CASSARRLEAFF.

The chain recombines TRBV7-9 with TRBJ2-7; 9 nucleotides line up with TRBD1. The CDR3 sequence is 16 residues long. With 5 bases clipped from V and 2 bases from J, the junction kept 10 bases outside the gene matches. Germline CDR1 SEHNR, CDR2 FQNEAQ (reference sequence). The CDR3 region has the DNA TGTGCCAGCAGCCCTGGATACGGGACAGGGACCTACGAGCAGTACTTC. This sequence encodes CASSPGYGTGTYEQYF. The variable domain in full, completed from reference TRBV7-9 and TRBJ2-7, reads DTGVSQNPRHKITKRGQNVTFRCDPISEHNRLYWYRQTLGQGPEFLTYFQNEAQLEKSRLLSDRFSAERPKGSFSTLEIQRTEQGDSAMYLCASSPGYGTGTYEQYFGPGTRLTVT.

Ten or more counts support this clonotype. The rearrangement links TRBV2 to TRBJ1-5, with a weak D call TRBD1 (6 bases). The CDR3 has 16 residues. The germline V gene has CDR1 SNHLY and CDR2 FYNNEI. Trimming shortened V by 2 bases and J by 4 bases, and 15 bases separated the two germline ends. This CDR3 is CASSEYAGVNNQPQHF. As DNA, the CDR3 is TGTGCCAGCAGTGAATACGCAGGGGTTAATAATCAGCCCCAGCATTTT.

Ten or more counts support this clonotype. The genes are TRBV28 and TRBJ2-7; D not certain. Germline CDR1 is MDHEN and CDR2 is SYDVKM. This CDR3 spans 14 amino acids. The germline V and J ends were trimmed by 6 bases and 0 bases, with 12 bases remaining between them. CDR3 loop: CASRYPLFSYEQYF. The CDR3 nucleotides are TGTGCCAGCAGGTACCCTTTATTCTCCTACGAGCAGTACTTC.

The chain uses TRBV7-9 and TRBJ2-7; D gene uncertain. The CDR3 sequence is 11 residues long. Trimming stripped 8 bases from V and 1 base from J, with 6 bases between. Germline lookup yields CDR1 SEHNR and CDR2 FQNEAQ (reference sequence). The CDR3 DNA follows: TGTGCCAGCGCTTTGTCCTACGAGCAGTACTTC. It encodes CASALSYEQYF.

The chain carries TRBV19 and TRBJ2-2; D not resolved. Trimming left V 6 bases short and J 1 base short, with 6 bases between. Per germline, CDR1 LNHDA and CDR2 SQIVND (reference sequence). The length of the CDR3 is 13 residues. CDR3 nucleotides: TGTGCCAGTAGGGGAAGGAACACCGGGGAGCTGTTTTTT. This translates into CASRGRNTGELFF.

DNA for the CDR3: TGTGCCTGGAGTGGCGGGACAGGGGACTACGAGCAGTACTTC. Protein: CAWSGGTGDYEQYF. This chain links TRBV30 with TRBJ2-7; 10 bases are a match to TRBD1. The CDR3 sequence is 14 residues long. V trimming: 1 base; J trimming: 3 bases; junction bases outside the gene matches: 3. Germline CDR1 and CDR2: GTSNPN and SVGIG (reference sequence).

This clonotype occurred many times. The chain carries TRBV3-1 and TRBJ2-5; perhaps TRBD2 as D (6 bases). This CDR3 has 14 amino acids. Germline V gene data show CDR1 as LGHDT and CDR2 as YNNKEL (reference sequence). Trimming removed 4 bases at V and 5 bases at J, with 14 bases between. This chain's CDR3 is CASSPTRVAETQYF. In DNA, the CDR3 is TGTGCCAGCAGCCCGACTAGGGTGGCGGAGACCCAGTACTTC.

On this clonotype itself: A much larger clonotype is one base distant, so this may be a read error. The chain is built from TRBV6-2 or TRBV6-3 and TRBJ2-7; no clear D gene. This CDR3 has 10 amino acids. Per the germline V gene, CDR1 is MNHEY and CDR2 is SVGEGT. The V and J ends lost 4 bases and 7 bases respectively, with 5 bases between them. As DNA, the CDR3 is TGTGCCAGCAGTTGCGGTGAGCAGTACTTC. It encodes CASSCGEQYF.

V gene TRBV30 combines with J gene TRBJ2-6; D gene uncertain. Germline V CDR1 and CDR2: GTSNPN, SVGIG (reference sequence). Trimming removed 1 base from V and 3 bases from J, with 13 bases in between. The CDR3 length is 16 residues. The CDR3 DNA reads as TGTGCCTGGAGTGGTTTCAGGATCGTTGGGGCCAACGTCCTGACTTTC. As protein: CAWSGFRIVGANVLTF. The complete variable domain, with remaining parts taken from reference TRBV30 and TRBJ2-6, reads SQTIHQWPATLVQPVGSPLSLECTVEGTSNPNLYWYRQAAGRGLQLLFYSVGIGQISSEVPQNLSASRPQDRQFILSSKKLLLSDSGFYLCAWSGFRIVGANVLTFGAGSRLTVL.

In its sample, this clonotype was seen many times. This sequence joins TRBV3-1 and TRBJ2-7; D remains ambiguous. Germline lookup yields CDR1 LGHDT and CDR2 YNNKEL (reference sequence). The CDR3 totals 14 residues. Trimming removed 0 bases at V and 2 bases at J, with 8 bases between. Written as DNA, the CDR3 is TGTGCCAGCAGCCAAGAGTCGGTTACCTACGAGCAGTACTTC. Amino acid sequence: CASSQESVTYEQYF.

The V gene is TRBV12-5, the J gene TRBJ2-1; 8 bases are shared with TRBD2. After removal of 3 bases from V and 5 bases from J, the junction contained 6 bases not matched to a gene. CDR1 is LGHNT and CDR2 is FRNRAP in the germline V gene. The CDR3 spans 15 residues. CDR3: CASGFSGRVDNEQFF. The CDR3 DNA sequence: TGTGCTAGTGGTTTCAGCGGGAGAGTCGACAATGAGCAGTTCTTC. Full variable domain (rest looked up from reference TRBV12-5 and TRBJ2-1): DARVTQTPRHKVTEMGQEVTMRCQPILGHNTVFWYRQTMMQGLELLAYFRNRAPLDDSGMPKDRFSAEMPDATLATLKIQPSEPRDSAVYFCASGFSGRVDNEQFFGPGTRLTVL.

This clonotype was picked up many times. This chain joins TRBV28 and TRBJ2-7, with D possibly TRBD2 on 7 matching bases. Germline CDR1 reads MDHEN; CDR2 reads SYDVKM. The CDR3 length is 13 residues. Trimming pared 6 bases from V and 5 bases from J, leaving 14 bases between. The CDR3 bases are TGTGCCAGCAGCGGGGGGCCGATGGACGAGCAGTACTTC. It yields the protein CASSGGPMDEQYF.

V is TRBV6-1 and J is TRBJ2-2, with unresolved D. The V end was cut by 1 base, the J end by 8 bases, with 11 bases between. CDR3 length equals 14 residues. Germline CDR1 reads MNHNS; CDR2 reads SASEGT. CDR3 nucleotide sequence: TGTGCCAGCAGTGAAGACTTGTGGCCGGGGGAGCTGTTTTTT. Translation gives CASSEDLWPGELFF.

Many counts were recorded for this clonotype. The CDR3 DNA is TGTGCCAGCAGTTATGGGCCCTACGAGCAGTACTTC. It specifies CASSYGPYEQYF. The chain recombines TRBV6-5 with TRBJ2-7; D gene ambiguous. The CDR3 runs to 12 residues. Germline values: CDR1 MNHEY, CDR2 SVGAGI. V was cut by 3 bases and J by 2 bases, with 5 bases left in between.

This clonotype was seen ten or more times. The chain joins TRBV27 to TRBJ2-7; 7 positions agree with TRBD1. CDR3 length: 14 residues. CDR1 and CDR2 from the germline V gene are MNHEY and SMNVEV (reference sequence). The J segment lost 1 base and the V segment lost 4 bases, leaving 4 bases of the junction unmatched. The CDR3 is CASSWKGQSYEQYF. The CDR3 nucleotides are TGTGCCAGCAGTTGGAAGGGACAGTCCTACGAGCAGTACTTC.

There are many counts of this clonotype. The rearrangement uses TRBV20-1 and TRBJ2-7; D perhaps matches TRBD2 (6 bases). This CDR3 contains 14 residues. Deletions cut 4 bases from V and 0 bases from J, with 13 bases between. Germline V CDR1 and CDR2: DFQATT, SNEGSKA (reference sequence). The CDR3 bases are TGCAGTGCTACCTCCGGGACTCCCTCCTACGAGCAGTACTTC. Encoded protein: CSATSGTPSYEQYF.